The rows below give T cell receptor beta chains drawn from one sample of a study of OX40 agonist ivuxolimab in advanced cancers. Some clones are missing from TCRdb's copy, which holds only in-frame ones; the method was immunoSEQ multiplex PCR. The sample includes around 72,000 clones, 88% seen only once; the top ten take around 2.7%. Sequences were derived from CD4+ or CD8+ T cells sorted from blood, sampled in a trial of the OX40 agonist ivuxolimab. Receptors were obtained from an adult with an advanced solid tumor such as melanoma, head and neck, liver or kidney cancer. CDR3s include the opening cysteine and the closing phenylalanine or tryptophan. D genes are given only for firm matches. Only some rows state a clone size, as once, few, many or a class for expanded clones.

d_gene,v_gene,abundance,j_gene,CDR3nt,CDR3aa
NA,TRBV4-1,NA,TRBJ1-2,TGCGCCAGCAGCCAAGATGGAGGGGGGACATTAAGGGCGGGCTACACCTTC,CASSQDGGGTLRAGYTF
NA,TRBV2,once,TRBJ2-6,TGTGCCAGCCGTGCAGTTTCCTCTGGGGCCAACGTCCTGACTTTC,CASRAVSSGANVLTF
NA,TRBV27,once,TRBJ1-1,TGTGCCAGCACCCGGGACCCCTGGAAGAACACTGAAGCTTTCTTT,CASTRDPWKNTEAFF
TRBD1,TRBV6-5,NA,TRBJ2-7,TGTGCCAGCAGTTACTCGAACAGGGGTTACAACGAGCAGTACTTC,CASSYSNRGYNEQYF
NA,TRBV2,NA,TRBJ1-3,TGTGCCAGCAGAAAACAGGAGAGCTCTGGAAACACCATATATTTT,CASRKQESSGNTIYF
NA,TRBV5-1,NA,TRBJ1-1,TGCGCCAGCAGCTCCTCCGGTAACACTGAAGCTTTCTTT,CASSSSGNTEAFF
NA,TRBV30,NA,TRBJ1-2,TGTGCCTGGAGGGGGGGGTTCTATGGCTACACCTTC,CAWRGGFYGYTF
TRBD2,TRBV15,NA,TRBJ2-3,TGTGCCACCAGCGGAGGAATAGCGGGAGGAGGAGATACGCAGTATTTT,CATSGGIAGGGDTQYF
NA,TRBV7-9,NA,TRBJ2-2,TGTGCCAGCAGCCCAGCCGGATCGGCGGCGAACACCGGGGAGCTGTTTTTT,CASSPAGSAANTGELFF
NA,TRBV5-5,NA,TRBJ2-5,TGTGCCAGCAGCTTGGGGGACTCAGGAGTAGAGACCCAGTACTTC,CASSLGDSGVETQYF
NA,TRBV2,NA,TRBJ1-4,TGTGCCAGCACCCAGGGAGAAAAACTGTTTTTT,CASTQGEKLFF
NA,TRBV27,NA,TRBJ2-7,TGTGCCAGCAGCCGGGTCGGTACAGGAGCCCCAGGCGAGCAGTACTTC,CASSRVGTGAPGEQYF
TRBD1,TRBV10-3,NA,TRBJ1-1,TGTGCCATCAGTTACGGGACAGGTAACACTGAAGCTTTCTTT,CAISYGTGNTEAFF
NA,TRBV6-1,NA,TRBJ2-7,TGTGCCAGCAGTGTTTCAGGGACCCCTGCCTACGAGCAGTACTTC,CASSVSGTPAYEQYF
TRBD1,TRBV4-1,NA,TRBJ1-1,TGCGCCAGCAGCCTAACCGGGACAGGGCAGAACACTGAAGCTTTCTTT,CASSLTGTGQNTEAFF
NA,TRBV23-1,NA,TRBJ2-7,TGCGCCAGCAGTCAATCAAGGACTGGCTCCTACGAGCAGTACTTC,CASSQSRTGSYEQYF
TRBD1,TRBV7-3,NA,TRBJ1-5,TGTGCCAGCAGCTTTCGAACGGGACAGAAACCGAGGGGGACGATCCAGCCCCAGCATTTT,CASSFRTGQKPRGTIQPQHF
NA,TRBV4-1,few,TRBJ1-2,TGCGCCAGCAGCCAACCCTACAGGGCGGGCTATGGCTACACCTTC,CASSQPYRAGYGYTF
NA,TRBV18,NA,TRBJ1-1,TGTGCCAGCTCACCGGGTGACCGGGTGACCACTGAAGCTTTCTTT,CASSPGDRVTTEAFF
TRBD2,TRBV7-9,NA,TRBJ2-7,TGTGCCAGCAGCTTTTGGATACGGGGAGGGCCGGAGGATCTCGAGCAGTACTTC,CASSFWIRGGPEDLEQYF
NA,TRBV5-1,NA,TRBJ1-6,TGCGCCAGCACCCCCCGCCAGGGAGATAATTCACCCCTCCACTTT,CASTPRQGDNSPLHF
NA,TRBV6-1,few,TRBJ1-5,TGTGCCAGCAGGGAACAGGGAATGGGCTACAATCAGCCCCAGCATTTT,CASREQGMGYNQPQHF
NA,TRBV11-2,NA,TRBJ2-3,TGTGCCAGCAGCTTAGTCGGTGCACGCACAGATACGCAGTATTTT,CASSLVGARTDTQYF
NA,TRBV2,NA,TRBJ1-1,TGTGCCAGCATCCTACAGGGGAACACTGAAGCTTTCTTT,CASILQGNTEAFF
TRBD1,TRBV15,NA,TRBJ2-2,TGTGCCACCAGTAACAGGGGGCGCTTGGGGGAGCTGTTTTTT,CATSNRGRLGELFF
NA,TRBV29-1,NA,TRBJ1-2,TGCAGCGTTGGGACACCTCAAGCTAACTATGGCTACACCTTC,CSVGTPQANYGYTF
NA,TRBV10-3,NA,TRBJ1-4,TGTGCCATCAGTGAGGGGGCTAATGAAAAACTGTTTTTT,CAISEGANEKLFF
TRBD1,TRBV5-4,NA,TRBJ2-4,TGTGCCAGCAGCCTGCAGGGGGCTGAAAACATTCAGTACTTC,CASSLQGAENIQYF
NA,TRBV18,NA,TRBJ1-2,TGTGCCAGCTCACCACAAGTGTCAAACTATGGCTACACCTTC,CASSPQVSNYGYTF
NA,TRBV11-1,NA,TRBJ2-1,TGTGCCAGCAGCTTAGGACTAGTTGAGCAGTTCTTC,CASSLGLVEQFF
NA,TRBV29-1,NA,TRBJ2-7,TGCAGCGCTGTGACGGGCCACGAGCAGTACTTC,CSAVTGHEQYF
NA,TRBV19,NA,TRBJ1-6,TGTGCCAGTAGTATTGGCCGTACGTCCTATAATTCACCCCTCCACTTT,CASSIGRTSYNSPLHF